The source of this T cell receptor beta chain is a study of T cell responses to AZD1222 COVID-19 vaccine. Repertoires were generated with immunoSEQ multiplex PCR, while TCRdb's copy carries only in-frame clones and drops some. This table has some 180,000 clones, 85% to 95% appearing once. The TCR comes from an adult who received the AZD1222 COVID-19 vaccine. Specimen: peripheral blood, collected 28 days after the second AZD1222 dose.

The CDR3 loop reads CASSYSYTGTHEKLFF. CDR3 bases: TGTGCCAGCAGTTACTCATATACCGGGACCCATGAAAAACTGTTTTTT. The genes are TRBV27 and TRBJ1-4; maybe TRBD1 (5 bases). Germline values: CDR1 MNHEY, CDR2 SMNVEV (reference sequence). The CDR3 spans 16 residues. The ends were cut back, 4 bases at V and 6 bases at J, with 18 bases in the middle.